One sample yielded the 4 T cell receptor beta chains listed below, sequenced in a study of T cells in Graves' hyperthyroidism and ophthalmopathy. TCR beta CDR3 regions were amplified from RNA. Using the HTBI primer set, a first-round RT-PCR was run on the TCR CDR3. MiXCR, applied by TCRdb to the multiplex PCR reads, yields one record per CDR3 protein. Of some 50,000 distinct CDR3 sequences in the sample, around 48% were seen once. The sequenced sample was blood. Source of these receptors: a woman between 50 and 59 years old with Graves' ophthalmopathy.

The CDR3 nucleotides read TGTGCCAGCAGTCTTTCGTGGACAGGGTCTAGTGAGCAGTTCTTC. It yields the protein CASSLSWTGSSEQFF. This chain joins TRBV7-2 and TRBJ2-1; 8 positions match TRBD1. This CDR3 contains 15 residues. Germline CDR1 SGHTA, CDR2 FQGNSA. V lost 6 bases to trimming and J lost 9 bases; unmatched junction nucleotides: 13.

This clonotype was seen ten or more times. This rearrangement joins TRBV6-2 or TRBV6-3 to TRBJ2-5, with D unclear. The CDR3 totals 12 residues. CDR1 is MNHEY and CDR2 is SVGEGT in the germline V gene. V lost 6 bases to trimming and J lost 5 bases, with 10 bases between them. In DNA form, the CDR3 reads TGTGCCAGCAGGGGTCGGGCGGAGACCCAGTACTTC. Its translation: CASRGRAETQYF.

This clonotype was observed at least ten times. The chain carries TRBV6-2 or TRBV6-3 and TRBJ1-5, with D unresolved. In germline, CDR1 is MNHEY, CDR2 SVGEGT. The ends were cut back, 5 bases at V and 1 base at J, with 3 bases in the middle. This CDR3 has 12 amino acids. CDR3 nucleotides: TGTGCCAGCAGTAAAAGCAATCAGCCCCAGCATTTT. Amino acid sequence: CASSKSNQPQHF.

This clonotype was found many times. CDR3 coding DNA: TGTGCCAGCACTTTAGCGGGAGCGGGTGAGCAGTTCTTC. Translation gives CASTLAGAGEQFF. The chain has TRBV6-6 and TRBJ2-1, with 9 bases aligning to TRBD2. This CDR3 spans 13 amino acids. Germline CDR1 MNHNY, CDR2 SVGAGI (reference sequence). The V gene end was trimmed by 7 bases and the J gene end by 9 bases; junction bases not matched to a gene: 7.